This T cell receptor (beta chain) was recovered during a study of T cells in Graves' hyperthyroidism and ophthalmopathy. Across the study: The initial diagnosis was the point when peripheral blood was collected, ahead of any treatment.

Amplified TCR beta CDR3 regions came from RNA transcripts. An initial round of RT-PCR targeting the TCR CDR3 relied on the HTBI primer set. TCRdb used MiXCR to reprocess the multiplex PCR reads, holding one entry per CDR3 protein. Among a few hundred thousand distinct CDR3 sequences, roughly 14% were seen once, and the ten largest hold about a fifth. Trimming removed 6 bases at V and 7 bases at J, with 21 bases between. The CDR3 is made up of 15 amino acids. Germline V gene data show CDR1 as MDHEN and CDR2 as SYDVKM. This clonotype was seen at least ten times. The receptor's source is a man under 40 with Graves' hyperthyroidism that later progressed to Graves' ophthalmopathy. The rearrangement links TRBV28 to TRBJ1-1, with D perhaps matching TRBD1 (5 bases). The sample taken for sequencing was blood. CDR3 bases: TGTGCCAGCAGCCCCGGGGGGAAGGTGAGGAGTGAAGCTTTCTTT. This encodes CASSPGGKVRSEAFF.